This T cell receptor (beta chain) was captured in a study of cytomegalovirus exposure and HLA in healthy donors. PCR primers comprised 60 Vbeta and 13 Jbeta primers. TCRdb keeps only in-frame clones here, not all; method: immunoSEQ multiplex PCR. This repertoire shows approximately 120,000 clones, under 85% found once; its top ten account for 4% to 4.5%. The CDR3 runs 17 residues. J was trimmed by 2 bases and V by 3 bases; bases with no gene match: 8. The germline V gene encodes CDR1 LNHDA and CDR2 SQIVND (reference sequence). V gene TRBV19 combines with J gene TRBJ2-1, with 9 bases lining up with TRBD1. The sample consisted of PBMCs. The receptor was isolated from a woman in her forties or fifties in good health and CMV-seropositive. CDR3 nucleotide sequence: TGTGCCAGTAGTATTCATGGGGGACAGGGAACCTACAATGAGCAGTTCTTC. It encodes CASSIHGGQGTYNEQFF.